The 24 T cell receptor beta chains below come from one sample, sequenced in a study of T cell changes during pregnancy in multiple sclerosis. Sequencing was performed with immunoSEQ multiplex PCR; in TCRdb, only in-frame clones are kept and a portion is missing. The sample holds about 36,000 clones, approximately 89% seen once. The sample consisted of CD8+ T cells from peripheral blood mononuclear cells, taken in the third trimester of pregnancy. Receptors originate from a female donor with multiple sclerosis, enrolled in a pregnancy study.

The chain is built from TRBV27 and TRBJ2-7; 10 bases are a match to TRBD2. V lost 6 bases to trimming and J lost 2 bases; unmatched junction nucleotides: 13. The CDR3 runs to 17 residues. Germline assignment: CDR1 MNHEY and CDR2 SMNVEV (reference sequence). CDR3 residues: CASSQTGPSGGPYEQYF. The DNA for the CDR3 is TGTGCCAGCAGCCAAACCGGGCCTAGCGGGGGCCCCTACGAGCAGTACTTC.

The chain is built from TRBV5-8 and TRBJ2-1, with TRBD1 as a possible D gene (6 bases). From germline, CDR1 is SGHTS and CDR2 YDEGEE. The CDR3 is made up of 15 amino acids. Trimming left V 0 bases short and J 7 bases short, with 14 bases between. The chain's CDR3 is CASSLEGGVRNEQFF. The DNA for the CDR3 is TGTGCCAGCAGCTTGGAAGGGGGTGTCAGGAATGAGCAGTTCTTC.

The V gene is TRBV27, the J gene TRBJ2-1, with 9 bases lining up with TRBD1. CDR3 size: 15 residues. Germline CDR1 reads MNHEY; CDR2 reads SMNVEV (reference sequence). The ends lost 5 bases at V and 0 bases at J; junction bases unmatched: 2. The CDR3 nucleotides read TGTGCCAGCAGTCTGACAGGGGGCTCCTACAATGAGCAGTTCTTC. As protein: CASSLTGGSYNEQFF.

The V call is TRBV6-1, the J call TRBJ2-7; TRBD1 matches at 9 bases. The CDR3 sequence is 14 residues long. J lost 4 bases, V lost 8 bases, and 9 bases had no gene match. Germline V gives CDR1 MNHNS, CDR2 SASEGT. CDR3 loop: CASAIGTGLYEQYF. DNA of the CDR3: TGTGCCAGCGCTATAGGGACAGGGCTATACGAGCAGTACTTC.

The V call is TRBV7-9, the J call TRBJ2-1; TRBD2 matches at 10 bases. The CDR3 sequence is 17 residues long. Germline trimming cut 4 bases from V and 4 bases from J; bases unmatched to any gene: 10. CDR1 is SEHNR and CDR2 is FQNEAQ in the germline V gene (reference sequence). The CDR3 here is CASSWAASGSRYNEQFF. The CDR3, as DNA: TGTGCCAGCAGCTGGGCAGCTAGCGGGAGTAGGTACAATGAGCAGTTCTTC.

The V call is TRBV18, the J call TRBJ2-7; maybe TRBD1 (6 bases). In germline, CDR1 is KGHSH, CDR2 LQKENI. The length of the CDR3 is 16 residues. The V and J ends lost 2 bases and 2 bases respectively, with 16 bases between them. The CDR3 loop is CASSPGQRTFTYEQYF. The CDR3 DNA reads TGTGCCAGCTCACCAGGACAGCGAACATTCACCTACGAGCAGTACTTC.

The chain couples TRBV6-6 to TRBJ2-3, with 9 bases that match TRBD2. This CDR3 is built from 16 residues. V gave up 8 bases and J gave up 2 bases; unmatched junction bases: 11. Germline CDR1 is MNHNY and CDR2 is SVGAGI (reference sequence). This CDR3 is CASRWGGRANTDTQYF. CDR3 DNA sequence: TGTGCCAGCCGATGGGGCGGGAGGGCCAACACAGATACGCAGTATTTT.

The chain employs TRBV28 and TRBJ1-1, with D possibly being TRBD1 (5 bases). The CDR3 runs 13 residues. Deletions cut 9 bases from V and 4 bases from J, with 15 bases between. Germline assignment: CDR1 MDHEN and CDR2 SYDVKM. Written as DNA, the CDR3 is TGTGCCAGTACCTGGGGCGTAGGCACTGAAGCTTTCTTT. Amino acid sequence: CASTWGVGTEAFF.

The CDR3 is CASSRPDRYTGELFF. CDR3 nucleotide sequence: TGTGCCAGCAGCCGCCCCGACAGATACACCGGGGAGCTGTTTTTT. The rearrangement joins TRBV7-9 to TRBJ2-2, with D possibly TRBD1 on 5 matching bases. The V end lost 5 bases, the J end lost 3 bases, and 13 bases lay between the germline ends. In germline, CDR1 is SEHNR, CDR2 FQNEAQ (reference sequence). This CDR3 is built from 15 residues.

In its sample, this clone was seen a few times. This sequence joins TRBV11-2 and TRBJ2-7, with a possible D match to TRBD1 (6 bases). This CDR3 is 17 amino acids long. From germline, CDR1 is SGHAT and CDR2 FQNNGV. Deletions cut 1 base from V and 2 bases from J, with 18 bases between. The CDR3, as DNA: TGTGCCAGCAGCTTAGCCCGATTTGACAGGACCACCTACGAGCAGTACTTC. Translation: CASSLARFDRTTYEQYF.

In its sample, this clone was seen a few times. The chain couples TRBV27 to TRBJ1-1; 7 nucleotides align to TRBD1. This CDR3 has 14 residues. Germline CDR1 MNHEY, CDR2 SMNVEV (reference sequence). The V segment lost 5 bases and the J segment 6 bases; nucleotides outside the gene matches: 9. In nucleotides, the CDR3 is TGTGCCAGCAGTCTACAGGGGCATGGGGCTGAAGCTTTCTTT. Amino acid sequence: CASSLQGHGAEAFF.

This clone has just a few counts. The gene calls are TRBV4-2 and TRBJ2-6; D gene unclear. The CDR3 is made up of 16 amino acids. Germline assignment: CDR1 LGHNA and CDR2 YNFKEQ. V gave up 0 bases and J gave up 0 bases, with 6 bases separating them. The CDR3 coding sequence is TGTGCCAGCAGCCAAGACGTAGCCTCTGGGGCCAACGTCCTGACTTTC. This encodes CASSQDVASGANVLTF.

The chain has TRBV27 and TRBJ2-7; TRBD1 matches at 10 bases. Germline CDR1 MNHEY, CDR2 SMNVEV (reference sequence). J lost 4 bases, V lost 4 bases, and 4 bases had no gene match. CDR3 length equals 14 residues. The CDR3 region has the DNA TGTGCCAGCAGTTCAGGACAGGGGGTTTACGAGCAGTACTTC. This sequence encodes CASSSGQGVYEQYF.

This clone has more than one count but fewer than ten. The CDR3 coding sequence is TGCAGTGCTAGCTTGAACACTGAAGCTTTCTTT. This sequence encodes CSASLNTEAFF. This chain uses TRBV20-1 with TRBJ1-1; D gene unclear. The CDR3 length is 11 residues. Germline CDR1 is DFQATT and CDR2 is SNEGSKA (reference sequence). V was pared by 3 bases and J by 0 bases, with 2 bases between.

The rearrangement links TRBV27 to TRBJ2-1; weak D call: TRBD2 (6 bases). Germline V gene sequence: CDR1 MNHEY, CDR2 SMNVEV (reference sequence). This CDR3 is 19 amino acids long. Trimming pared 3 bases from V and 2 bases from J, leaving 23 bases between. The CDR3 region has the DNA TGTGCCAGCAGTTTTAAATCGGGGCGGTCGGGAGTCACCTACAATGAGCAGTTCTTC. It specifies CASSFKSGRSGVTYNEQFF.

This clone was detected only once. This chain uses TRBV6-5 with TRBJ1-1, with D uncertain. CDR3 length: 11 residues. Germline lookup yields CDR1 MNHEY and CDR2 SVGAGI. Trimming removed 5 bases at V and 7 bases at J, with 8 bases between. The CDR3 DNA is TGTGCCAGCAGTGAAGCCGTTGAAGCTTTCTTT. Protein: CASSEAVEAFF.

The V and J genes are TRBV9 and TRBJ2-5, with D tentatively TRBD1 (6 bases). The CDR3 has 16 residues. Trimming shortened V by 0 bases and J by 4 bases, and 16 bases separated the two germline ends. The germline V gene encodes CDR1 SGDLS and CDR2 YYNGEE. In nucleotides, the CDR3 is TGTGCCAGCAGCGTAGATCTAGAGGGGGTATCAGAGACCCAGTACTTC. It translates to CASSVDLEGVSETQYF.

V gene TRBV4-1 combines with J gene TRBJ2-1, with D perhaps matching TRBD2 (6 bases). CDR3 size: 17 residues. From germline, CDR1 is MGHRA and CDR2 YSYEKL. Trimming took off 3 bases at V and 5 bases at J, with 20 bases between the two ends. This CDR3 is CASSHPEGRESDNEQFF. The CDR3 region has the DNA TGCGCCAGCAGCCACCCCGAAGGACGGGAGTCGGACAATGAGCAGTTCTTC.

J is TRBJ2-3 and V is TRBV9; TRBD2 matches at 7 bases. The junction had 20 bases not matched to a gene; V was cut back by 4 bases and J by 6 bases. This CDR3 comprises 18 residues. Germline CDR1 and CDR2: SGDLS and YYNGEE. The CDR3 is CASSPTAPWGGLRDTQYF. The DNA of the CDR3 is TGTGCCAGCAGCCCTACCGCCCCCTGGGGGGGACTTCGGGATACGCAGTATTTT.

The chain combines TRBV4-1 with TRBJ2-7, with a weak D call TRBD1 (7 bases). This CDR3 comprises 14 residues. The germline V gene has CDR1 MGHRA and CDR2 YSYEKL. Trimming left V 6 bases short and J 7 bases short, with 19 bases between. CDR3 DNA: TGCGCCAGCAGTCCCAGGGGGGATACAAGGGAGCAGTACTTC. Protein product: CASSPRGDTREQYF.

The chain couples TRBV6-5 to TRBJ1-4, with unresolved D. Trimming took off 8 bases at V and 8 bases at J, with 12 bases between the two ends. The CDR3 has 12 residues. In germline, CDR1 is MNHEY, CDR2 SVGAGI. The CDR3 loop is CASGGNREKLFF. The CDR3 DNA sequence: TGTGCCAGCGGAGGGAATCGGGAAAAACTGTTTTTT.

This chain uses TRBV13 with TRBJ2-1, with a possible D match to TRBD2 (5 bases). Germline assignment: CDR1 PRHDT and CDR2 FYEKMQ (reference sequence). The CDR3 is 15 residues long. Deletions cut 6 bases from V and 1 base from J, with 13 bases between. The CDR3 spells CASRHGVLSYNEQFF. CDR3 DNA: TGTGCCAGCAGGCACGGGGTATTATCCTACAATGAGCAGTTCTTC.

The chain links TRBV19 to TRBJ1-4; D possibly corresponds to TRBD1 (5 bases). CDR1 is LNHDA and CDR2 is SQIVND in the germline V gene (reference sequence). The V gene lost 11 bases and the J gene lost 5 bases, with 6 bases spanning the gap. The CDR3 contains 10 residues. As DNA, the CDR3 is TGTGCCGGGGGGAATGAAAAACTGTTTTTT. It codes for CAGGNEKLFF.

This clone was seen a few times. The chain's CDR3 is CASSQRQGPSYEQYF. In nucleotides, the CDR3 is TGTGCCAGCAGCCAGAGGCAGGGGCCCTCCTACGAGCAGTACTTC. V gene TRBV7-8 combines with J gene TRBJ2-7, with D maybe TRBD1 (6 bases). Trimming removed 5 bases at V and 0 bases at J, with 14 bases between. Germline V lookup: CDR1 SGHVS, CDR2 FQNEAQ. CDR3 length: 15 residues.